This TCR beta chain originates from a study of identifying expanded T cells in peripheral blood. Findings of the study overall: Across healthy donors, higher total template counts meant significantly greater approximately two-week count variance. Approximately 1.2 clones differed between technical replicates, versus around 16 and 19 over time.

Libraries were prepared by immunoSEQ multiplex PCR; TCRdb keeps only in-frame clonotypes and omits some of them. The sample contains approximately 110,000 clones, around 89% of which appear only once. Comment on this clone: Its antigen is unknown.

V lost 6 bases, J lost 4 bases, and 20 bases lay in between. This CDR3 has 16 amino acids. The sequence derives from a person aged 18 to 70 in good health. The chain uses TRBV23-1 and TRBJ2-3, with D maybe TRBD1 (6 bases). TRBV23-1 is an open reading frame, and its role is uncertain. The material sequenced was blood. The CDR3 sequence: CASSGPEGTYADTQYF. As DNA, the CDR3 is TGCGCCAGCAGCGGCCCCGAGGGGACATATGCAGATACGCAGTATTTT.